This is a list of T cell receptor beta chains from one sample in a study of shared clonotypes between healthy human individuals. Profiled with immunoSEQ multiplex PCR; TCRdb holds only in-frame clones, not every one. The sample lists about 2.3 million clones; around 90% were seen once. Sequencing used naive CD4+ T cells from PBMCs. These receptors were taken from a man younger than 35 in good health. Some clones in this sample may be carry-over from other donors' samples. Each CDR3 is given with its conserved first and last residue. A D gene is named only where the DNA matches it firmly. A row's size may be missing; if present it is once, few, many or a size class.

J	size	V	D	CDR3	DNA
TRBJ2-3	NA	TRBV5-6	NA	CASSLSSTDTQYF	TGTGCCAGCAGCTTAAGTAGCACAGATACGCAGTATTTT
TRBJ1-6	NA	TRBV6-5	NA	CASSYQGSGSPLHF	TGTGCCAGCAGTTACCAGGGGTCAGGATCACCCCTCCACTTT
TRBJ2-7	once	TRBV11-3	NA	CASSLDFHYEQYF	TGTGCCAGCAGCTTAGACTTCCACTACGAGCAGTACTTC
TRBJ2-7	NA	TRBV5-1	TRBD2	CASSLGGSSSYEQYF	TGCGCCAGCAGCTTGGGCGGGAGTTCCTCCTACGAGCAGTACTTC
TRBJ1-5	NA	TRBV14	NA	CASSQDRRFAPNQPQHF	TGTGCCAGCAGCCAAGATCGCAGGTTCGCACCCAATCAGCCCCAGCATTTT
TRBJ2-1	NA	TRBV28	NA	CASSSPGNYNEQFF	TGTGCCAGCAGTTCCCCGGGTAATTACAATGAGCAGTTCTTC
TRBJ2-7	once	TRBV10-3	NA	CAIRPRDMSYEQYF	TGTGCCATCAGACCGAGGGACATGTCCTACGAGCAGTACTTC
TRBJ2-7	NA	TRBV6-5	NA	CASSYSGGIEQYF	TGTGCCAGCAGTTACTCAGGGGGTATCGAGCAGTACTTC
TRBJ2-7	NA	TRBV7-9	NA	CASSLSGVREQYF	TGTGCCAGCAGCTTATCGGGAGTGCGGGAGCAGTACTTC
TRBJ2-6	NA	TRBV28	TRBD1	CASWRGDRGSGANVLTF	TGTGCCAGCTGGAGGGGGGACAGGGGCTCCGGGGCCAACGTCCTGACTTTC
TRBJ2-3	NA	TRBV6-1	NA	CASSGGLGGRWTQYF	TGTGCCAGCAGTGGCGGTCTGGGAGGCAGATGGACGCAGTATTTT
TRBJ1-3	NA	TRBV2	TRBD1	CASIRGQGNTIYF	TGTGCCAGCATAAGGGGGCAAGGAAACACCATATATTTT
TRBJ2-1	NA	TRBV4-2	TRBD2	CASSQGEGDYYNEQFF	TGTGCCAGCAGCCAAGGGGAGGGAGACTATTACAATGAGCAGTTCTTC
TRBJ1-2	NA	TRBV19	NA	CASSMRTRTYGYTF	TGTGCCAGTAGTATGCGGACAAGAACCTATGGCTACACCTTC
TRBJ2-2	NA	TRBV27	NA	CASSPTLRWNTGELFF	TGTGCCAGCAGTCCGACGCTTCGGTGGAACACCGGGGAGCTGTTTTTT